Each of the 15 T cell receptor beta chains below was sequenced from the same sample in a study of blood T cell repertoires in COVID-19. Using immunoSEQ multiplex PCR, the repertoire was profiled, and TCRdb retains in-frame clones only, with some absent. This sample has approximately 260,000 clones, with approximately 87% found just once. Sequencing was done on a sample of peripheral blood. Every receptor here comes from a man aged 55 to 70 who had recovered from COVID-19.

A single count supports this clone. This chain connects TRBV4-1 to TRBJ2-1, with D perhaps TRBD1 (5 bases). Germline CDR1 MGHRA, CDR2 YSYEKL. The CDR3 has 15 residues. The germline V and J ends were trimmed by 0 bases and 4 bases, with 10 bases remaining between them. The CDR3 sequence is CASSQDRAGYNEQFF. CDR3 DNA: TGCGCCAGCAGCCAAGATCGGGCAGGGTACAATGAGCAGTTCTTC.

This rearrangement joins TRBV5-6 to TRBJ2-5; 11 bases match TRBD2. The V and J ends lost 2 bases and 5 bases, in that order; junction bases with no gene match: 8. The germline V gene has CDR1 SGHDT and CDR2 YYEEEE. This CDR3 comprises 16 residues. The chain's CDR3 is CASSLRTSGSGETQYF. CDR3 in DNA: TGTGCCAGCAGCTTACGAACTAGCGGGAGTGGGGAGACCCAGTACTTC.

This chain joins TRBV2 and TRBJ1-1; weak D call: TRBD1 (6 bases). The CDR3 runs to 14 residues. Germline V gene sequence: CDR1 SNHLY, CDR2 FYNNEI. Trimming took 9 bases from V and 1 from J, leaving 15 bases between them. The CDR3 region is CARTRDIGNTEAFF. As DNA, the CDR3 is TGTGCCAGAACCCGGGACATAGGGAACACTGAAGCTTTCTTT.

The V gene is TRBV5-4, the J gene TRBJ2-5, with 8 bases lining up with TRBD1. The CDR3 is 13 amino acids. Unmatched junction bases numbered 3, after V lost 4 bases and J lost 4 bases. CDR1 is SGHNT and CDR2 is YYREEE in the germline V gene (reference sequence). CDR3 coding DNA: TGTGCCAGCAGCATAGACAGGGGAGAGACCCAGTACTTC. This translates into CASSIDRGETQYF.

The chain is built from TRBV14 and TRBJ1-4; 9 positions match TRBD1. CDR1 and CDR2 (germline): SGHDN, FVKESK. Losses at the gene ends were 3 bases for V and 6 bases for J; bases not matched to a gene: 5. The CDR3 has 15 residues. The CDR3 nucleotides are TGTGCCAGCAGCCAGCGGACAGGGGCGCATGAAAAACTGTTTTTT. This codes for CASSQRTGAHEKLFF.

This chain joins TRBV25-1 and TRBJ2-3; 7 bases match TRBD1. The CDR3 consists of 12 residues. Trimming took 11 bases from V and 1 from J; bases not matched to a gene: 3. In germline, CDR1 is MGHDK, CDR2 SYGVNS. The DNA for the CDR3 is TGTGCCTCTGGACAGGGCACAGATACGCAGTATTTT. Its translation is CASGQGTDTQYF.

The V and J genes are TRBV7-2 and TRBJ2-4, with D possibly being TRBD2 (6 bases). The V end lost 6 bases, the J end lost 4 bases, and 10 bases lay between the germline ends. This CDR3 spans 13 amino acids. Germline V lookup: CDR1 SGHTA, CDR2 FQGNSA. The CDR3 spells CASSWRGKNIQYF. CDR3 sequence (DNA): TGTGCCAGCAGTTGGCGGGGTAAAAACATTCAGTACTTC.

The chain links TRBV28 to TRBJ1-4; 8 bases are a match to TRBD1. This CDR3 is built from 14 residues. J gave up 3 bases and V 6 bases, and 3 bases lay outside the gene matches. The germline V gene encodes CDR1 MDHEN and CDR2 SYDVKM. This chain's CDR3 is CASRRTGSNEKLFF. The CDR3 nucleotides read TGTGCCAGCAGGCGGACAGGGTCTAATGAAAAACTGTTTTTT.

Only a few counts were recorded for this clone. The CDR3 reads CASSEGFTSAQKQETQYF. As DNA, the CDR3 is TGTGCCAGCAGTGAAGGCTTCACTAGCGCCCAAAAACAAGAGACCCAGTACTTC. The V call is TRBV6-1, the J call TRBJ2-5; 7 positions match TRBD2. With V trimmed by 1 base and J by 2 bases, 13 bases remained unmatched. CDR1 MNHNS and CDR2 SASEGT come from the germline V gene. This CDR3 region has 18 residues.

The V and J genes are TRBV30 and TRBJ1-2; D unresolved. From germline, CDR1 is GTSNPN and CDR2 SVGIG (reference sequence). The germline V and J ends were trimmed by 2 bases and 3 bases, with 10 bases remaining between them. This CDR3 has 13 amino acids. The CDR3 bases are TGTGCCTGGAGTATCAACAGAGACTATGGCTACACCTTC. It encodes CAWSINRDYGYTF.

The chain has TRBV3-1 (or the pseudogene TRBV3-2) and TRBJ2-5; tentative D call: TRBD2 (5 bases). The CDR3 is 13 residues long. V lost 1 base and J 5 bases, leaving 8 bases between the germline ends. CDR1 is LGHDT, CDR2 YNNKEL, per germline (reference sequence). CDR3: CASSQGTGETQYF. The CDR3 DNA reads TGTGCCAGCAGCCAAGGGACGGGGGAGACCCAGTACTTC.

The V gene is TRBV9, the J gene TRBJ2-1; TRBD2 matches at 9 bases. V lost 0 bases and J lost 3; bases outside the gene matches: 4. Germline CDR1 and CDR2: SGDLS and YYNGEE. The CDR3 extends over 16 amino acids. The CDR3 DNA reads as TGTGCCAGCAGCGTAGGTATAGCGGGGGTCTACAATGAGCAGTTCTTC. Amino acid sequence: CASSVGIAGVYNEQFF. Filled out from reference TRBV9 and TRBJ2-1, the complete variable domain reads DSGVTQTPKHLITATGQRVTLRCSPRSGDLSVYWYQQSLDQGLQFLIQYYNGEERAKGNILERFSAQQFPDLHSELNLSSLELGDSALYFCASSVGIAGVYNEQFFGPGTRLTVL.

The chain uses TRBV28 and TRBJ2-6; 9 bases line up with TRBD2. V trimming: 6 bases; J trimming: 0 bases; junction bases outside the gene matches: 12. Per the germline V gene, CDR1 is MDHEN and CDR2 is SYDVKM. CDR3 size: 19 residues. The CDR3 sequence: CASSWGASGTLSGANVLTF. CDR3 DNA: TGTGCCAGCAGCTGGGGCGCTAGCGGGACCCTCTCTGGGGCCAACGTCCTGACTTTC. The whole variable domain, remainder taken from reference TRBV28 and TRBJ2-6, is DVKVTQSSRYLVKRTGEKVFLECVQDMDHENMFWYRQDPGLGLRLIYFSYDVKMKEKGDIPEGYSVSREKKERFSLILESASTNQTSMYLCASSWGASGTLSGANVLTFGAGSRLTVL.

Points on this clone: In the same sample, other DNA sequences code for this CDR3. The rearrangement joins TRBV28 to TRBJ1-2; tentative D call: TRBD1 (6 bases). Germline lookup yields CDR1 MDHEN and CDR2 SYDVKM. Between the trimmed V and J ends, which lost 5 bases and 0 bases, there was a span of 10 bases. The CDR3 extends over 14 amino acids. The CDR3 is CASSLGQTNYGYTF. The CDR3 DNA reads as TGTGCCAGCAGTCTTGGACAGACTAACTATGGCTACACCTTC.

This clone was seen only a few times. The rearrangement joins TRBV29-1 to TRBJ2-1; the match to TRBD2 covers 7 bases. The germline V gene encodes CDR1 SQVTM and CDR2 ANQGSEA. V gave up 4 bases and J gave up 6 bases; unmatched junction bases: 9. This CDR3 is built from 14 residues. The DNA of the CDR3 is TGCAGCGTTGCCCCCTGGACTAGTCCCAATGAGCAGTTCTTC. Its protein product is CSVAPWTSPNEQFF.